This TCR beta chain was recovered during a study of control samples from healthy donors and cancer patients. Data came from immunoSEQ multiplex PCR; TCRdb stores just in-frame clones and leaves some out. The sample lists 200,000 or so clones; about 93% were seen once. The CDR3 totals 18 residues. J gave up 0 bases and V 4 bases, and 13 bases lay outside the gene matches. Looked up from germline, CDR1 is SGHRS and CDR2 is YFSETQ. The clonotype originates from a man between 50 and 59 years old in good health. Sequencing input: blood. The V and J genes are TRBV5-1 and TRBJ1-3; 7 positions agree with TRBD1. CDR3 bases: TGCGCCAGCAGCAACCCGACCGGGACAGCTGACTCTGGAAACACCATATATTTT. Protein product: CASSNPTGTADSGNTIYF.